One sample yielded the 8 T cell receptor beta chains listed below, sequenced in a study of blood T cell repertoires in COVID-19. The method was immunoSEQ multiplex PCR; TCRdb's version includes in-frame clones alone and lacks a portion of them. The data show 210,000 or so clones, approximately 80% seen once. The sequenced sample consisted of PBMCs or T cells enriched from blood (not recorded which). These receptors all come from a man aged 55 to 70 who had recovered from COVID-19.

This clone was seen only once. This chain links TRBV24-1 with TRBJ2-3, with 8 positions matching TRBD1. This CDR3 has 16 amino acids. In germline, CDR1 is KGHDR, CDR2 SFDVKD. The ends lost 3 bases at V and 1 base at J; junction bases unmatched: 5. CDR3 amino acids: CATSDGDRGRTDTQYF. As DNA, the CDR3 is TGTGCCACCAGTGATGGCGACAGGGGTCGCACAGATACGCAGTATTTT.

This rearrangement joins TRBV9 to TRBJ2-2; D is possibly TRBD2 (6 bases). In germline, CDR1 is SGDLS, CDR2 YYNGEE. V gave up 0 bases and J gave up 1 base, with 10 bases separating them. There are 16 residues in the CDR3. DNA of the CDR3: TGTGCCAGCAGCGTAGTGGTGGGGGGGAACACCGGGGAGCTGTTTTTT. Translating it yields CASSVVVGGNTGELFF. Complete variable domain (other parts from reference TRBV9 and TRBJ2-2): DSGVTQTPKHLITATGQRVTLRCSPRSGDLSVYWYQQSLDQGLQFLIQYYNGEERAKGNILERFSAQQFPDLHSELNLSSLELGDSALYFCASSVVVGGNTGELFFGEGSRLTVL.

This chain links TRBV11-2 with TRBJ1-2; 9 bases map to TRBD1. Unmatched junction bases numbered 11, after V lost 5 bases and J lost 4 bases. This CDR3 is built from 16 residues. Per the germline V gene, CDR1 is SGHAT and CDR2 is FQNNGV. The CDR3 reads CASSPLELDRGYGYTF. The CDR3 DNA is TGTGCCAGCAGCCCTTTGGAATTGGACAGGGGCTATGGCTACACCTTC.

The chain links TRBV7-2 to TRBJ2-3; 7 bases are a match to TRBD1. This CDR3 has 16 amino acids. Germline V CDR1 and CDR2: SGHTA, FQGNSA. After removal of 3 bases from V and 3 bases from J, the junction contained 9 bases not matched to a gene. This chain's CDR3 is CASSLLRGLGTDTQYF. The CDR3 DNA reads TGTGCCAGCAGCTTGCTAAGGGGGCTGGGGACAGATACGCAGTATTTT.

The gene calls are TRBV24-1 and TRBJ1-2; TRBD1 aligns across 9 bases. This CDR3 is 15 amino acids long. With 4 bases clipped from V and 8 bases from J, the junction kept 10 bases outside the gene matches. In germline, CDR1 is KGHDR, CDR2 SFDVKD. The CDR3 nucleotides read TGTGCCACCAGTGACCCCACCGGGACAGGGAACGGCTACACCTTC. Its translation is CATSDPTGTGNGYTF.

The gene calls are TRBV4-2 and TRBJ1-4; the match to TRBD1 covers 9 bases. The V gene end was trimmed by 4 bases and the J gene end by 0 bases; junction bases not matched to a gene: 18. The CDR3 spans 21 residues. The germline CDR1 and CDR2 sequences are LGHNA and YNFKEQ. As DNA, the CDR3 is TGTGCCAGCAGCCGTTTGGCGGGACAGGGTCTAGGGCTTACAACTAATGAAAAACTGTTTTTT. Translated, it gives CASSRLAGQGLGLTTNEKLFF.

The V and J genes are TRBV7-2 and TRBJ2-5; 8 bases agree with TRBD1. CDR3 length equals 15 residues. Germline CDR1 is SGHTA and CDR2 is FQGNSA. J was trimmed by 3 bases and V by 6 bases; bases with no gene match: 9. The DNA for the CDR3 is TGTGCCAGCAGAACCGACAGGGGTTGGGAAGAGACCCAGTACTTC. It specifies CASRTDRGWEETQYF.

The chain has TRBV7-9 and TRBJ2-3, with TRBD2 matching 10 bases. Germline CDR1 reads SEHNR; CDR2 reads FQNEAQ (reference sequence). V lost 1 base and J lost 2; bases outside the gene matches: 3. The length of the CDR3 is 16 residues. The CDR3 region has the DNA TGTGCCAGCAGCTTAGGGACTAGCGGAGACACAGATACGCAGTATTTT. Translated, it gives CASSLGTSGDTDTQYF.